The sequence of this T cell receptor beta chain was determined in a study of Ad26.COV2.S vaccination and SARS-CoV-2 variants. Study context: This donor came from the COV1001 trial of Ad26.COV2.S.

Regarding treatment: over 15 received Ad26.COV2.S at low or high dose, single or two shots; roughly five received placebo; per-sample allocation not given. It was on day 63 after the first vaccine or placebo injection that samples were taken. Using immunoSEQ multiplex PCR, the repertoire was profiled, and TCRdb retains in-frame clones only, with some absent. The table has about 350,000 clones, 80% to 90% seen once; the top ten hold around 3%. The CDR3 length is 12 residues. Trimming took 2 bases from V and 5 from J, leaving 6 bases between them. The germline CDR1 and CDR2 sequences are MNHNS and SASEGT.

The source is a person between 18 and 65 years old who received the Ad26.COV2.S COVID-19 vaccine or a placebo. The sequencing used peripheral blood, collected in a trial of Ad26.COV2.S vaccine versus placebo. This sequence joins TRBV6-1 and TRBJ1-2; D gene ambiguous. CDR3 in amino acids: CASSEYRYGYTF. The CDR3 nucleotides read TGTGCCAGCAGTGAATATCGGTATGGCTACACCTTC.